The 25 T cell receptor beta chains given below trace back to one sample, sequenced in a study of blood T cell repertoires in COVID-19. Clones were sequenced by immunoSEQ multiplex PCR, and TCRdb holds only the in-frame ones, with some missing. The sample has 200,000 to 250,000 clones, around nine tenths seen once. Sequenced: PBMCs or T cells enriched from blood (not recorded which). The receptor source for this set is a man aged 30-40 years in a cohort exposed to, infected with or recovered from COVID-19 (not recorded which).

The gene calls are TRBV28 and TRBJ1-1; 8 bases are a match to TRBD1. J lost 9 bases, V lost 4 bases, and 4 bases had no gene match. The CDR3 is made up of 12 amino acids. Germline-derived CDR1 and CDR2 are MDHEN and SYDVKM. The CDR3 sequence: CASSSRQGKAFF. The CDR3 DNA sequence: TGTGCCAGCAGTTCCCGACAGGGGAAAGCTTTCTTT.

The genes are TRBV4-2 and TRBJ2-1, with 12 nucleotides matching TRBD2. V shed 0 bases, J shed 10 bases, and the junction held 4 bases outside the gene matches. Germline CDR1 LGHNA, CDR2 YNFKEQ. The CDR3 is 15 residues long. The CDR3 DNA reads TGTGCCAGCAGCCAAGATGCGGGACTAGCGGGCGAGCAGTTCTTC. The encoded protein is CASSQDAGLAGEQFF.

The chain links TRBV27 to TRBJ2-3, with D tentatively TRBD2 (7 bases). The CDR3 runs to 14 residues. Germline lookup yields CDR1 MNHEY and CDR2 SMNVEV (reference sequence). The V and J ends lost 5 bases and 9 bases respectively, with 18 bases between them. CDR3 in amino acids: CASSPSVGGRTQYF. The CDR3 DNA is TGTGCCAGCAGTCCGAGCGTGGGGGGGCGGACGCAGTATTTT.

The genes are TRBV5-4 and TRBJ2-1, with 7 bases that match TRBD1. J gave up 6 bases and V 5 bases, and 5 bases lay outside the gene matches. Germline assignment: CDR1 SGHNT and CDR2 YYREEE (reference sequence). CDR3 length equals 13 residues. CDR3 DNA: TGTGCCAGCAGACAGGGGACGGGCAATGAGCAGTTCTTC. Encoded protein: CASRQGTGNEQFF.

The rearrangement links TRBV28 to TRBJ1-1, with D maybe TRBD1 (5 bases). Germline V gene lookup returns CDR1 MDHEN and CDR2 SYDVKM. CDR3 length: 14 amino acids. The chain's CDR3 is CAHRPGGAPTEAFF. In DNA, the CDR3 is TGTGCTCATCGTCCCGGAGGGGCGCCCACTGAAGCTTTCTTT.

This clone was detected only a few times. The chain has TRBV19 and TRBJ1-1; tentative D call: TRBD1 (6 bases). There are 12 residues in the CDR3. V was cut by 3 bases and J by 7 bases, with 9 bases left in between. Per the germline V gene, CDR1 is LNHDA and CDR2 is SQIVND (reference sequence). The CDR3 spells CASSIQGREAFF. Written as DNA, the CDR3 is TGTGCCAGTAGTATTCAGGGGCGTGAAGCTTTCTTT.

The genes are TRBV7-9 and TRBJ1-2; D is perhaps TRBD1 (5 bases). V lost 1 base and J 2 bases, leaving 5 bases between the germline ends. CDR3 length: 13 amino acids. Germline CDR1 reads SEHNR; CDR2 reads FQNEAQ (reference sequence). The chain's CDR3 is CASSLGQNYGYTF. The DNA for the CDR3 is TGTGCCAGCAGCTTAGGACAGAACTATGGCTACACCTTC.

The rearrangement links TRBV5-4 to TRBJ2-7; D not certain. CDR1 and CDR2 from the germline V gene are SGHNT and YYREEE (reference sequence). The CDR3 totals 11 residues. Trimming took 0 bases from V and 5 from J, leaving 3 bases between them. The CDR3 bases are TGTGCCAGCAGCTTGGCCAACGAGCAGTACTTC. Its protein product is CASSLANEQYF.

The sample holds a few counts of this clone. The chain links TRBV27 to TRBJ1-6; 9 nucleotides line up with TRBD1. The ends lost 0 bases at V and 9 bases at J; junction bases unmatched: 3. Germline V lookup: CDR1 MNHEY, CDR2 SMNVEV (reference sequence). The CDR3 covers 15 residues. Written as DNA, the CDR3 is TGTGCCAGCAGTTTATCGACAGGGGGTGTTTCACCCCTCCACTTT. Translation: CASSLSTGGVSPLHF.

This clone was recorded at least ten times. The genes are TRBV4-1 and TRBJ2-2, with no clear D. The V end lost 2 bases, the J end lost 0 bases, and 13 bases lay between the germline ends. This CDR3 is built from 17 residues. Germline V gene data show CDR1 as MGHRA and CDR2 as YSYEKL. CDR3 sequence (DNA): TGCGCCAGCAGCCAAATGATGGGCCCCTCGAACACCGGGGAGCTGTTTTTT. This translates into CASSQMMGPSNTGELFF.

The chain couples TRBV21-1 to TRBJ2-1; the table assigns TRBD2, which was not confirmed against the DNA. TRBV21-1 is a listed pseudogene. The CDR3 loop spans 18 amino acids. CDR3: CASSWRRISGSPYNEQFF. The CDR3 bases are TGTGCCAGCAGCTGGAGACGCATTAGCGGGAGCCCCTACAATGAGCAGTTCTTC.

The V call is TRBV5-4, the J call TRBJ2-1, with 10 bases aligning to TRBD2. The J segment lost 5 bases and the V segment lost 4 bases, leaving 6 bases of the junction unmatched. Germline CDR1 reads SGHNT; CDR2 reads YYREEE (reference sequence). This CDR3 has 15 amino acids. The CDR3 protein is CASSLRTSGHNEQFF. The CDR3 DNA sequence: TGTGCCAGCAGCCTCAGGACTAGCGGCCACAATGAGCAGTTCTTC.

The rearrangement joins TRBV3-1 (or the pseudogene TRBV3-2) to TRBJ1-6, with D hard to call. This CDR3 contains 15 residues. Trimming left V 1 base short and J 10 bases short, with 14 bases between. Germline values: CDR1 LGHDT, CDR2 YNNKEL (reference sequence). CDR3 residues: CASSQAGIPGSPLHF. The CDR3 coding sequence is TGTGCCAGCAGCCAAGCCGGGATCCCGGGGTCACCCCTCCACTTT.

The rearrangement links TRBV6-5 to TRBJ1-3; perhaps TRBD1 as D (6 bases). CDR1 and CDR2 (germline): MNHEY, SVGAGI. V gave up 6 bases and J gave up 2 bases, with 11 bases separating them. The CDR3 is 14 residues long. CDR3 coding DNA: TGTGCCAGCAGCCCCGGGACAACTGGAAACACCATATATTTT. It is translated as CASSPGTTGNTIYF.

The gene calls are TRBV5-5 and TRBJ2-7; tentative D call: TRBD2 (7 bases). The CDR3 extends over 17 amino acids. Germline CDR1 is SGHKS and CDR2 is YYEKEE (reference sequence). V was cut by 3 bases and J by 0 bases, with 19 bases left in between. The chain's CDR3 is CASSSLGGAETSYEQYF. The CDR3 DNA sequence: TGTGCCAGCAGCTCACTGGGGGGGGCCGAAACCTCCTACGAGCAGTACTTC.

The J gene is TRBJ1-1, the V gene TRBV10-1; D is unclear. Trimming stripped 5 bases from V and 2 bases from J, with 6 bases between. The CDR3 runs to 12 residues. Germline-derived CDR1 and CDR2 are WNHNN and SYGVQD (reference sequence). This CDR3 is CASSKSNTEAFF. The CDR3 nucleotides read TGCGCCAGCAGTAAAAGCAACACTGAAGCTTTCTTT.

The chain links TRBV7-9 to TRBJ1-1; 9 bases fit TRBD1. In germline, CDR1 is SEHNR, CDR2 FQNEAQ (reference sequence). This CDR3 spans 16 amino acids. V shed 4 bases and J 2 bases; nucleotides not matched to a gene: 8. CDR3 amino acids: CASSSVPGQGNTEAFF. The CDR3 nucleotides read TGTGCCAGCAGCTCTGTCCCGGGACAGGGAAACACTGAAGCTTTCTTT.

This chain joins TRBV2 and TRBJ2-7, with 9 bases fitting TRBD2. CDR1 and CDR2 from the germline V gene are SNHLY and FYNNEI. Losses at the gene ends were 4 bases for V and 5 bases for J; bases not matched to a gene: 12. CDR3 length: 16 residues. DNA for the CDR3: TGTGCCAGCAGTGCCCTGCGGGGGGGGAGTAAACACGAGCAGTACTTC. Translating gives CASSALRGGSKHEQYF.

The V gene is TRBV4-1, the J gene TRBJ2-7; TRBD1 matches at 7 bases. The CDR3 is 13 residues long. With 4 bases clipped from V and 2 bases from J, the junction kept 2 bases outside the gene matches. Germline-derived CDR1 and CDR2 are MGHRA and YSYEKL. As DNA, the CDR3 is TGCGCCAGCAGCCTGGACAGGCCCTACGAGCAGTACTTC. It encodes CASSLDRPYEQYF.

J is TRBJ1-5 and V is TRBV7-8; D is possibly TRBD1 (5 bases). Per the germline V gene, CDR1 is SGHVS and CDR2 is FQNEAQ. The CDR3 length is 15 residues. V was trimmed by 6 bases and J by 1 base, leaving 13 bases between them. The CDR3 DNA is TGTGCCAGCAGTCAGGGTTGGGGAAGCAATCAGCCCCAGCATTTT. Residues: CASSQGWGSNQPQHF.

The V gene is TRBV9, the J gene TRBJ2-7; TRBD2 aligns across 12 bases. V was pared by 4 bases and J by 6 bases, with 11 bases of the junction left unmatched. Per germline, CDR1 SGDLS and CDR2 YYNGEE. The CDR3 has 16 amino acids. The CDR3 spells CASSSRTSGTTAEQYF. The CDR3 nucleotides read TGTGCCAGCAGCTCACGGACTAGCGGGACGACCGCCGAGCAGTACTTC.

This clone came up once. V usage is TRBV5-1 and J usage is TRBJ2-2; the match to TRBD2 covers 12 bases. The CDR3 is made up of 14 amino acids. Germline V gives CDR1 SGHRS, CDR2 YFSETQ. V lost 9 bases, J lost 3 bases, and 3 bases stayed unmatched. DNA of the CDR3: TGCGCCACCAGACTAGCGGGAGACACCGGGGAGCTGTTTTTT. This codes for CATRLAGDTGELFF.

J is TRBJ1-4 and V is TRBV5-4, with a possible D match to TRBD1 (6 bases). Looked up from germline, CDR1 is SGHNT and CDR2 is YYREEE (reference sequence). This CDR3 spans 15 amino acids. Between the trimmed V and J ends, which lost 0 bases and 7 bases, there was a span of 13 bases. The CDR3 nucleotides read TGTGCCAGCAGCTTGGGGGGCGGGGGCCCTGAAAAACTGTTTTTT. This translates into CASSLGGGGPEKLFF.

The rearrangement links TRBV27 to TRBJ2-1; 7 bases are a match to TRBD2. The germline gives CDR1 MNHEY, CDR2 SMNVEV (reference sequence). The CDR3 is made up of 16 amino acids. After removal of 6 bases from V and 6 bases from J, the junction contained 14 bases not matched to a gene. The DNA for the CDR3 is TGTGCCAGCAGCCTCTTTCTGGGGGAGGGCCGCAATGAGCAGTTCTTC. It yields the protein CASSLFLGEGRNEQFF.

The chain couples TRBV28 to TRBJ1-6; D might be TRBD1 (5 bases). The CDR3 consists of 16 residues. Germline loops: CDR1 MDHEN, CDR2 SYDVKM. V lost 2 bases, J lost 5 bases, and 13 bases lay in between. The DNA for the CDR3 is TGTGCCAGCAGTTTACATTGGCAGGGCAATAATTCACCCCTCCACTTT. Translation: CASSLHWQGNNSPLHF. Variable domain in full (rest from reference TRBV28 and TRBJ1-6): DVKVTQSSRYLVKRTGEKVFLECVQDMDHENMFWYRQDPGLGLRLIYFSYDVKMKEKGDIPEGYSVSREKKERFSLILESASTNQTSMYLCASSLHWQGNNSPLHFGNGTRLTVT.